A single sample is the source of the 22 T cell receptor beta chains below, sequenced in a study of T cell changes during pregnancy in multiple sclerosis (dated by TCRdb to about 2019). Library generation was performed with the immunoSEQ multiplex PCR assay. As stored in TCRdb, this immuneACCESS dataset retains in-frame rearrangements with V and J assigned. A fraction of the clones does not appear; measured against another copy, unresolved V genes explain less than half of the discrepancy, and the remainder lacks a known reason. This sample holds some 80,000 clones; about 93% were observed only once. The leading ten clones occupy 0.11% to 0.15% of the sample. The specimen was CD4+ T cells from peripheral blood mononuclear cells, collected after pregnancy. These TCRs come from a female donor with multiple sclerosis, enrolled in a pregnancy study.

The chain carries TRBV5-6 and TRBJ1-5; D not certain. This CDR3 is 15 amino acids long. Trimming removed 1 base at V and 1 base at J, with 9 bases between. Germline V lookup: CDR1 SGHDT, CDR2 YYEEEE. CDR3 in amino acids: CASSLYSTSNQPQHF. CDR3 bases: TGTGCCAGCAGCTTGTATAGCACGAGCAATCAGCCCCAGCATTTT.

This chain joins TRBV6-1 and TRBJ2-3; 10 bases match TRBD2. Germline values: CDR1 MNHNS, CDR2 SASEGT. The CDR3 loop spans 16 amino acids. V shed 0 bases, J shed 4 bases, and the junction held 4 bases outside the gene matches. CDR3 region: CASSEAASGSADTQYF. CDR3 nucleotides: TGTGCCAGCAGTGAAGCAGCTAGCGGGAGTGCAGATACGCAGTATTTT.

The V and J genes are TRBV4-1 and TRBJ1-1, with TRBD1 as a possible D gene (6 bases). The V and J ends lost 3 bases and 1 base respectively, with 12 bases between them. The CDR3 consists of 15 residues. Germline CDR1 reads MGHRA; CDR2 reads YSYEKL. For the CDR3, the DNA is TGCGCCAGCAGCCAGCAGGACAGCAGGAACACTGAAGCTTTCTTT. It codes for CASSQQDSRNTEAFF.

The genes are TRBV7-2 and TRBJ2-1; TRBD2 matches 7 bases. The CDR3 sequence is 18 residues long. Trimming took 6 bases from V and 8 from J; bases not matched to a gene: 22. Germline V gene data show CDR1 as SGHTA and CDR2 as FQGNSA. CDR3 amino acids: CASSSSLILAAVLDEQFF. The CDR3 region has the DNA TGTGCCAGCAGTTCGTCCCTGATCCTAGCGGCTGTTTTGGATGAGCAGTTCTTC.

The chain employs TRBV28 and TRBJ1-2, with 7 positions matching TRBD1. The germline gives CDR1 MDHEN, CDR2 SYDVKM. The V gene end was trimmed by 6 bases and the J gene end by 6 bases; junction bases not matched to a gene: 13. The CDR3 runs 15 residues. In DNA form, the CDR3 reads TGTGCCAGCAGGGGGTCAAGGGCAGGGGGTAATGGCTACACCTTC. Translated, it gives CASRGSRAGGNGYTF.

The rearrangement joins TRBV25-1 to TRBJ2-1; D is perhaps TRBD1 (6 bases). V gave up 2 bases and J gave up 6 bases, with 14 bases separating them. There are 15 residues in the CDR3. The V gene's germline CDR1 is MGHDK and CDR2 SYGVNS. Written as DNA, the CDR3 is TGTGCCAGCAGTGAAGGGTTTAAAGGGGGCAATGAGCAGTTCTTC. The encoded protein is CASSEGFKGGNEQFF.

The chain has TRBV13 and TRBJ2-7, with D possibly TRBD2 on 5 matching bases. There are 12 residues in the CDR3. From germline, CDR1 is PRHDT and CDR2 FYEKMQ (reference sequence). Trimming took 2 bases from V and 6 from J, leaving 8 bases between them. CDR3 DNA: TGTGCCAGCAGCTTAAGGGCGGGCGAGCAGTACTTC. Translating it yields CASSLRAGEQYF.

This chain joins TRBV20-1 and TRBJ2-3; no reliable D call. The CDR3 totals 11 residues. V was clipped by 6 bases and J by 4 bases, with 8 bases between them. In germline, CDR1 is DFQATT, CDR2 SNEGSKA (reference sequence). The CDR3 bases are TGCAGTGCACTGTACGCAGATACGCAGTATTTT. The encoded protein is CSALYADTQYF.

The V and J genes are TRBV5-6 and TRBJ2-7; 10 bases are shared with TRBD1. Germline V gives CDR1 SGHDT, CDR2 YYEEEE. The CDR3 is 15 residues long. V lost 4 bases to trimming and J lost 1 base; unmatched junction nucleotides: 5. The CDR3 sequence: CASSQDRGASYEQYF. For the CDR3, the DNA is TGTGCCAGCAGCCAGGACAGGGGGGCATCCTACGAGCAGTACTTC. Drawing the rest from reference TRBV5-6 and TRBJ2-7, the complete variable domain is DAGVTQSPTHLIKTRGQQVTLRCSPKSGHDTVSWYQQALGQGPQFIFQYYEEEERQRGNFPDRFSGHQFPNYSSELNVNALLLGDSALYLCASSQDRGASYEQYFGPGTRLTVT.

The chain combines TRBV9 with TRBJ1-2; D is unclear. The CDR3 contains 14 residues. V shed 3 bases and J shed 0 bases, with 9 bases lying between them. Germline V gene data show CDR1 as SGDLS and CDR2 as YYNGEE. CDR3 residues: CASSATDTNYGYTF. CDR3 nucleotides: TGTGCCAGCAGCGCCACAGATACTAACTATGGCTACACCTTC.

The chain couples TRBV5-1 to TRBJ1-1, with a weak D call TRBD1 (6 bases). Trimming stripped 7 bases from V and 4 bases from J, with 17 bases between. CDR3 size: 14 residues. The germline CDR1 and CDR2 sequences are SGHRS and YFSETQ. CDR3 loop: CASAAQGSSTEAFF. CDR3 in DNA: TGCGCCAGCGCAGCACAGGGCTCTAGCACTGAAGCTTTCTTT.

The genes are TRBV7-2 and TRBJ2-2, with 10 bases matching TRBD1. The germline V gene encodes CDR1 SGHTA and CDR2 FQGNSA. Trimming cost V 0 bases and J 3 bases; bases outside gene matches: 7. CDR3 length: 18 amino acids. CDR3 in amino acids: CASSLARDRGTDTGELFF. The CDR3 DNA is TGTGCCAGCAGCTTAGCGCGGGACAGGGGTACGGACACCGGGGAGCTGTTTTTT.

The chain has TRBV27 and TRBJ2-3; the match to TRBD2 covers 9 bases. The CDR3 has 19 residues. Trimming took 4 bases from V and 3 from J; bases not matched to a gene: 17. CDR1 and CDR2 from the germline V gene are MNHEY and SMNVEV (reference sequence). CDR3 bases: TGTGCCAGCAGTTCGATAGCGGGAGTTATAGACATCAGGACAGATACGCAGTATTTT. Protein product: CASSSIAGVIDIRTDTQYF.

V is TRBV28 and J is TRBJ1-4, with D uncertain. Trimming left V 4 bases short and J 13 bases short, with 13 bases between. Germline CDR1 and CDR2: MDHEN and SYDVKM. The CDR3 spans 12 residues. The CDR3 DNA sequence: TGTGCCAGCAGTTCACCGGGAAGGCTACTGTTTTTT. Translated, it gives CASSSPGRLLFF.

The CDR3 loop is CASSQEGLAENEQFF. The CDR3 nucleotides are TGTGCCAGCAGCCAAGAGGGACTAGCGGAAAATGAGCAGTTCTTC. The chain uses TRBV4-2 and TRBJ2-1; 11 bases match TRBD2. The CDR3 spans 15 residues. The J segment lost 7 bases and the V segment lost 0 bases, leaving 2 bases of the junction unmatched. CDR1 is LGHNA and CDR2 is YNFKEQ in the germline V gene.

The CDR3 is CAWTGVGENTEAFF. CDR3 nucleotides: TGTGCCTGGACAGGGGTGGGGGAGAACACTGAAGCTTTCTTT. V gene TRBV30 combines with J gene TRBJ1-1, with TRBD1 as a possible D gene (6 bases). The CDR3 is 14 amino acids. Trimming took 4 bases from V and 1 from J, leaving 13 bases between them. Germline V gives CDR1 GTSNPN, CDR2 SVGIG (reference sequence).

This clone was observed a single time. This chain joins TRBV7-2 and TRBJ2-7, with 9 bases identical to TRBD2. In germline, CDR1 is SGHTA, CDR2 FQGNSA. J was trimmed by 2 bases and V by 4 bases; bases with no gene match: 9. The length of the CDR3 is 16 residues. The CDR3 nucleotides are TGTGCCAGCAGCTCCCTCAGCGGGAGGCCCACCTACGAGCAGTACTTC. Residues: CASSSLSGRPTYEQYF.

The CDR3 nucleotides are TGTGCCAGCATGCGGGGGTCGGGATCTAGCACAGATACGCAGTATTTT. Amino acid sequence: CASMRGSGSSTDTQYF. The gene calls are TRBV5-8 and TRBJ2-3, with 7 nucleotides matching TRBD2. Germline loops: CDR1 SGHTS, CDR2 YDEGEE. Trimming took 6 bases from V and 0 from J; bases not matched to a gene: 10. There are 16 residues in the CDR3. The whole variable domain, filled in from reference TRBV5-8 and TRBJ2-3, reads EAGVTQSPTHLIKTRGQQATLRCSPISGHTSVYWYQQALGLGLQFLLWYDEGEERNRGNFPPRFSGRQFPNYSSELNVNALELEDSALYLCASMRGSGSSTDTQYFGPGTRLTVL.

The chain employs TRBV7-2 and TRBJ2-7; perhaps TRBD2 as D (5 bases). The CDR3 runs to 14 residues. Germline-derived CDR1 and CDR2 are SGHTA and FQGNSA. The V and J ends lost 1 base and 3 bases respectively, with 10 bases between them. DNA of the CDR3: TGTGCCAGCAGCTTAGGTGGGAGCCTCTACGAGCAGTACTTC. Its translation is CASSLGGSLYEQYF.

The rearrangement uses TRBV28 and TRBJ2-3; 8 bases align to TRBD1. Germline V gene lookup returns CDR1 MDHEN and CDR2 SYDVKM. This CDR3 contains 17 residues. The V segment lost 6 bases and the J segment 4 bases; nucleotides outside the gene matches: 15. This CDR3 reads CASRFLNRRGPADTQYF. The CDR3 coding sequence is TGTGCCAGCAGATTCCTAAACCGCAGGGGGCCGGCAGATACGCAGTATTTT.

The J gene is TRBJ2-3, the V gene TRBV7-2; 15 nucleotides align to TRBD2. Per the germline V gene, CDR1 is SGHTA and CDR2 is FQGNSA. The ends lost 7 bases at V and 4 bases at J; junction bases unmatched: 12. The CDR3 runs to 18 residues. The CDR3 loop is CASTPGTSGRPLADTQYF. The CDR3 DNA reads as TGTGCCAGCACCCCCGGGACTAGCGGGAGGCCCTTAGCAGATACGCAGTATTTT.

The V gene is TRBV2, the J gene TRBJ2-1; TRBD2 aligns across 16 bases. J gave up 6 bases and V 6 bases, and 8 bases lay outside the gene matches. Germline lookup yields CDR1 SNHLY and CDR2 FYNNEI. The CDR3 has 17 residues. CDR3 nucleotides: TGTGCCAGCAGGGGACTAGCGGGAGGGTCAGGCCTCAATGAGCAGTTCTTC. Its protein is CASRGLAGGSGLNEQFF.